Detailed here is one T cell receptor (beta chain). Its antigen is undetermined. The junction does not match germline at one end; this may be a read error. This sample stems from a study of graft-versus-host responses after intestinal transplantation. Repertoires were generated with immunoSEQ multiplex PCR, while TCRdb's copy carries only in-frame clones and drops some. The sample gives about 43,000 clones, about 95% of which show up once; approximately 1.4% is in the top ten. CDR1 SGHDT and CDR2 YYEEEE come from the germline V gene. The CDR3 is 13 residues long. General study points: GvH clones appeared in recipient marrow, some first in ileum or blood.

The specimen was PBMCs, collected around 330 days after intestinal transplant. The source is a human patient who received an intestinal transplant, so some T cells may come from the graft donor. The J gene is TRBJ1-6, the V gene TRBV5-6, with D uncertain. DNA for the CDR3: TGTGCCAGCAGCCCGGGGAGTAATTCACCCTTCCACTTT. Translating it yields CASSPGSNSPFHF. Combining the CDR3 with reference TRBV5-6 and TRBJ1-6 gives the whole variable domain DAGVTQSPTHLIKTRGQQVTLRCSPKSGHDTVSWYQQALGQGPQFIFQYYEEEERQRGNFPDRFSGHQFPNYSSELNVNALLLGDSALYLCASSPGSNSPFHFGNGTRLTVT.